This T cell receptor (beta chain) was retrieved from a study of blood T cells in healthy people across ages. Notes on the study in general: Roughly linear age-related decline in beta diversity appeared, significant by age about 40.

Staff drew about 10 milliliters of peripheral blood from each donor. The CDR3 has 12 residues. Then a second PCR, running roughly 7 to 11 cycles, was carried out with a sample-barcoded 5' primer and a J-beta primer mix. TCRdb used MiXCR to reprocess the 5' RACE reads, holding one entry per CDR3 protein. The table includes 1,300,000 or so distinct CDR3 sequences, around 59% detected once. This clonotype has more than one count but fewer than ten. Its antigen is unidentified. What was sequenced was blood. The TCR sequence derives from a man between 18 and 35 years old in good health. V is TRBV12-3 or TRBV12-4 and J is TRBJ2-5, with D hard to call. TRBJ2-7 explains the end of the DNA better; the J call may be wrong. This CDR3 reads CASSRRVDEQYF. CDR3 sequence (DNA): TGTGCCAGCTCCCGTCGGGTCGACGAGCAGTACTTC.